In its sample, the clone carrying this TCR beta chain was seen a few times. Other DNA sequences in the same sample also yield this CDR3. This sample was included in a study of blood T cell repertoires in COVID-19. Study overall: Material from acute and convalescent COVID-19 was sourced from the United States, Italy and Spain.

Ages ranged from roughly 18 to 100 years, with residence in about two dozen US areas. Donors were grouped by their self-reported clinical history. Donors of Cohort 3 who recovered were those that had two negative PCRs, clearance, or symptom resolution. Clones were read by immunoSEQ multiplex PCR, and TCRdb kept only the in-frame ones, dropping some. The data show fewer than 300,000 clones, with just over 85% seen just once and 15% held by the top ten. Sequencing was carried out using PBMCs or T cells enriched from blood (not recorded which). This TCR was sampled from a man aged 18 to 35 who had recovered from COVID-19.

The CDR3 reads CASSLRGYGYTF. The CDR3 DNA reads as TGTGCCAGCAGTTTAAGGGGGTATGGCTACACCTTC. The V call is TRBV28, the J call TRBJ1-2, with D possibly being TRBD1 (6 bases). V lost 2 bases and J lost 5, with 6 bases in between. CDR1 and CDR2 (germline): MDHEN, SYDVKM. The CDR3 consists of 12 residues.